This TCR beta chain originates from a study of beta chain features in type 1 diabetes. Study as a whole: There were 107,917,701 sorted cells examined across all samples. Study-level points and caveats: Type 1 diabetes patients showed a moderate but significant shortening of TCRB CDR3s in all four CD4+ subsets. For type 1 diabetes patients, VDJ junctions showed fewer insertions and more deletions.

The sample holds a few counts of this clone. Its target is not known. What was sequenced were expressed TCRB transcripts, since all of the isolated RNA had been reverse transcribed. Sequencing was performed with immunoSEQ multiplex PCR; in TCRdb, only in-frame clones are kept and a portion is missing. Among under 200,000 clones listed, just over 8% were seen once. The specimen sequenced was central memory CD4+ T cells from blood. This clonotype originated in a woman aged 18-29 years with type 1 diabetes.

Written as DNA, the CDR3 is TGTGCCAGCTCACCAGATATCGACTCCACTGAAGCTTTCTTT. Protein: CASSPDIDSTEAFF. The chain has TRBV18 and TRBJ1-1; no definite D call. CDR1 and CDR2 from the germline V gene are KGHSH and LQKENI. The CDR3 sequence is 14 residues long. The V end lost 2 bases, the J end lost 4 bases, and 11 bases lay between the germline ends.